One and the same sample provided the 21 T cell receptor beta chains below, sequenced in a study of blood T cell repertoires in COVID-19 (dated by TCRdb to about 2020). Receptor amplification or capture employed the immunoSEQ multiplex PCR assay. TCRdb took this table from immuneACCESS and kept in-frame rearrangements with V and J called. Such tables lack part of the clones; where checked against another copy, unresolved V genes explain under half of the gap, and the rest is unexplained. This sample holds roughly 50,000 clones; more than 90% were observed only once. 3% to 5% of the sample goes to the ten largest clones. Sequences were obtained from peripheral blood. Every receptor here comes from a man aged 45-65 years with acute or convalescent COVID-19.

This chain joins TRBV30 and TRBJ2-5; TRBD2 is a possible D gene (6 bases). The length of the CDR3 is 13 residues. CDR1 is GTSNPN, CDR2 SVGIG, per germline (reference sequence). Trimming cost V 1 base and J 7 bases, with 13 bases left between them. The CDR3 nucleotides are TGTGCCTGGAGTGAAGGGGACGGGGGGACCCAGTACTTC. Its translation is CAWSEGDGGTQYF.

The chain employs TRBV18 and TRBJ1-1; D ambiguous. CDR3 length: 14 amino acids. V dropped 3 bases and J dropped 1 base, with 9 bases sitting between them. Germline V gene sequence: CDR1 KGHSH, CDR2 LQKENI. CDR3 amino acids: CASSPNSQNTEAFF. For the CDR3, the DNA is TGTGCCAGCTCACCCAACAGCCAGAACACTGAAGCTTTCTTT.

The V and J genes are TRBV19 and TRBJ2-3; D is unclear. The germline V and J ends were trimmed by 5 bases and 2 bases, with 11 bases remaining between them. Germline V lookup: CDR1 LNHDA, CDR2 SQIVND (reference sequence). The CDR3 spans 14 residues. CDR3 coding DNA: TGTGCCAGTAGTCCAACCGGTACCACAGATACGCAGTATTTT. This codes for CASSPTGTTDTQYF.

This clone came up once. This chain joins TRBV7-2 and TRBJ1-2; no reliable D call. The V gene's germline CDR1 is SGHTA and CDR2 FQGNSA. This CDR3 is 14 amino acids long. With 1 base removed from V and 2 bases from J, the gap between germline ends came to 8 bases. CDR3 protein: CASSLDANNYGYTF. Here the CDR3 DNA reads TGTGCCAGCAGCTTAGACGCGAACAACTATGGCTACACCTTC.

CDR3 amino acids: CASSSTSGSETQYF. DNA of the CDR3: TGCGCCAGCAGCTCGACTAGCGGGAGTGAGACCCAGTACTTC. The chain is built from TRBV5-1 and TRBJ2-5; the match to TRBD2 covers 12 bases. CDR1 SGHRS and CDR2 YFSETQ come from the germline V gene. The CDR3 consists of 14 residues. The V segment lost 3 bases and the J segment 5 bases; nucleotides outside the gene matches: 2.

The CDR3 coding sequence is TGTGCCAGTAGCTTCCTATCCAGCGGGAGGGCAGCAGATACGCAGTATTTT. Amino acids: CASSFLSSGRAADTQYF. This sequence joins TRBV19 and TRBJ2-3; TRBD2 matches at 10 bases. V gave up 6 bases and J gave up 4 bases; unmatched junction bases: 13. In germline, CDR1 is LNHDA, CDR2 SQIVND (reference sequence). The CDR3 loop spans 17 amino acids.

The rearrangement joins TRBV29-1 to TRBJ2-7; 8 bases align to TRBD1. With V trimmed by 5 bases and J by 0 bases, 30 bases remained unmatched. Germline V lookup: CDR1 SQVTM, CDR2 ANQGSEA. The CDR3 totals 22 residues. CDR3 nucleotide sequence: TGCAGCGTTCAACTATTGTATAGGACAGGGCGCCCTTTAGCGTCCTTCTCCTACGAGCAGTACTTC. Its translation: CSVQLLYRTGRPLASFSYEQYF.

This chain connects TRBV5-1 to TRBJ2-7; D is uncertain. V was cut by 8 bases and J by 2 bases, with 2 bases left in between. This CDR3 comprises 9 residues. The germline V gene encodes CDR1 SGHRS and CDR2 YFSETQ. This CDR3 reads CASTYEQYF. In nucleotides, the CDR3 is TGCGCCAGTACCTACGAGCAGTACTTC.

The chain couples TRBV7-6 to TRBJ1-6; TRBD1 might be the D (5 bases). Germline-derived CDR1 and CDR2 are SGHVS and FNYEAQ. Trimming took off 5 bases at V and 3 bases at J, with 14 bases between the two ends. The CDR3 is made up of 16 amino acids. The CDR3 nucleotides read TGTGCCAGCAGCCCAAGGGGTTCCGTCTATAATTCACCCCTCCACTTT. Translation gives CASSPRGSVYNSPLHF. The full variable domain, with the rest looked up from reference TRBV7-6 and TRBJ1-6, is GAGVSQSPRYKVTKRGQDVALRCDPISGHVSLYWYRQALGQGPEFLTYFNYEAQQDKSGLPNDRFSAERPEGSISTLTIQRTEQRDSAMYRCASSPRGSVYNSPLHFGNGTRLTVT.

The V and J genes are TRBV30 and TRBJ1-1; D gene ambiguous. This CDR3 contains 14 residues. CDR1 and CDR2 (germline): GTSNPN, SVGIG (reference sequence). The V and J ends lost 4 bases and 1 base respectively, with 13 bases between them. The CDR3 coding sequence is TGTGCCTGGACTGCGGGCCGGAGGAACACTGAAGCTTTCTTT. Encoded protein: CAWTAGRRNTEAFF.

The chain recombines TRBV11-2 with TRBJ2-7, with TRBD2 matching 11 bases. Germline loops: CDR1 SGHAT, CDR2 FQNNGV. J gave up 0 bases and V 5 bases, and 15 bases lay outside the gene matches. The CDR3 length is 19 residues. DNA of the CDR3: TGTGCCAGCAGCCTAAATTTCCCCGTAGCGGGAGGGGTCTCCTACGAGCAGTACTTC. This codes for CASSLNFPVAGGVSYEQYF.

The chain employs TRBV20-1 and TRBJ2-3; D is possibly TRBD2 (6 bases). CDR1 is DFQATT and CDR2 is SNEGSKA in the germline V gene (reference sequence). The CDR3 has 13 amino acids. The germline V and J ends were trimmed by 3 bases and 4 bases, with 11 bases remaining between them. CDR3 region: CSASRRRADTQYF. CDR3 coding DNA: TGCAGTGCTAGTCGCAGGAGGGCAGATACGCAGTATTTT.

The chain joins TRBV6-6 to TRBJ2-7; possibly TRBD1 for D (6 bases). The CDR3 extends over 17 amino acids. The V and J ends lost 5 bases and 1 base respectively, with 21 bases between them. Germline loops: CDR1 MNHNY, CDR2 SVGAGI (reference sequence). CDR3 loop: CASSRSQTGPSSYEQYF. In nucleotides, the CDR3 is TGTGCCAGCAGTCGATCCCAGACAGGACCAAGTTCCTACGAGCAGTACTTC.

The gene calls are TRBV10-3 and TRBJ2-7, with a weak D call TRBD2 (6 bases). CDR1 and CDR2 (germline): ENHRY, SYGVKD. Trimming shortened V by 4 bases and J by 1 base, and 17 bases separated the two germline ends. The CDR3 runs to 16 residues. The CDR3 here is CAISVTGESRSYEQYF. The DNA of the CDR3 is TGTGCCATCAGTGTTACGGGGGAGAGTAGATCCTACGAGCAGTACTTC.

The chain links TRBV2 to TRBJ2-7, with 7 bases matching TRBD2. Trimming removed 4 bases from V and 3 bases from J; junction bases left unmatched: 18. Germline V lookup: CDR1 SNHLY, CDR2 FYNNEI. This CDR3 contains 18 residues. The CDR3 region has the DNA TGTGCCAGCAGTGTAATCATCGGGGGGAGTTCTGGTGGCTACGAGCAGTACTTC. Protein sequence: CASSVIIGGSSGGYEQYF.

The DNA of the CDR3 is TGTGCCAGTAGTATCGGCGGGGCAACTAGCACAGATACGCAGTATTTT. Its translation is CASSIGGATSTDTQYF. The genes are TRBV19 and TRBJ2-3, with D possibly being TRBD2 (6 bases). The CDR3 extends over 16 amino acids. Germline-derived CDR1 and CDR2 are LNHDA and SQIVND (reference sequence). Trimming cost V 3 bases and J 0 bases, with 13 bases left between them.

The chain joins TRBV7-9 to TRBJ1-1; 9 nucleotides align to TRBD1. With V trimmed by 4 bases and J by 0 bases, 0 bases remained unmatched. Germline V CDR1 and CDR2: SEHNR, FQNEAQ (reference sequence). There are 14 residues in the CDR3. CDR3 residues: CASSWDRVNTEAFF. As DNA, the CDR3 is TGTGCCAGCAGCTGGGACAGGGTGAACACTGAAGCTTTCTTT.

This chain joins TRBV6-5 and TRBJ1-1; TRBD1 agrees at 7 bases. The CDR3 runs 14 residues. Germline CDR1 and CDR2: MNHEY and SVGAGI. Unmatched junction bases numbered 5, after V lost 6 bases and J lost 1 base. The CDR3 DNA reads as TGTGCCAGCAGGTGGGACAGATCGAACACTGAAGCTTTCTTT. This translates into CASRWDRSNTEAFF.

This clone occurred once. This chain links TRBV18 with TRBJ2-1; 9 nucleotides agree with TRBD2. From germline, CDR1 is KGHSH and CDR2 LQKENI. With 4 bases clipped from V and 8 bases from J, the junction kept 9 bases outside the gene matches. The CDR3 consists of 15 residues. The DNA of the CDR3 is TGTGCCAGCTCACTTAAAGGACTAGCGAGTCATGAGCAGTTCTTC. It is translated as CASSLKGLASHEQFF.

The chain has TRBV5-1 and TRBJ2-7, with 7 bases lining up with TRBD1. Germline V gives CDR1 SGHRS, CDR2 YFSETQ. This CDR3 comprises 15 residues. Trimming removed 0 bases from V and 2 bases from J; junction bases left unmatched: 5. The CDR3, as DNA: TGCGCCAGCAGCTTGGATGGACAGGCGGCCTACGAGCAGTACTTC. Protein sequence: CASSLDGQAAYEQYF.

The rearrangement links TRBV25-1 to TRBJ2-7; a possible D gene is TRBD1 (5 bases). Trimming took off 0 bases at V and 4 bases at J, with 7 bases between the two ends. This CDR3 region has 13 residues. CDR1 is MGHDK and CDR2 is SYGVNS in the germline V gene. As DNA, the CDR3 is TGTGCCAGCAGTGAATATAAGGGGTACGAGCAGTACTTC. This sequence encodes CASSEYKGYEQYF.